The rows below give T cell receptor beta chains drawn from one sample of a study of CD8 T cells in Susac syndrome. TCRdb called the immunoSEQ multiplex PCR reads again in MiXCR, with one record for every CDR3 protein. This sample has 150,000 to 200,000 distinct CDR3 sequences; about 95% occur once, and the top ten carry 0.1%. Input material: CD4+ T cells from PBMCs. All receptors derive from a human donor in good health. CDR3s include the opening cysteine and the closing phenylalanine or tryptophan. Each record gives: clone size, CDR3 length, D gene, V gene, J gene, CDR3 protein, CDR3 DNA. A D gene is named only where the DNA matches it firmly. Rows may omit the clone size; those that give it use once, few, many or a size class.

clone_size: NA
cdr3_length: 14
d_call: NA
v_call: TRBV29-1
j_call: TRBJ2-5
cdr3_aa: CSVDLVGTGETQYF
cdr3_nt: TGCAGCGTTGATTTGGTAGGGACGGGAGAGACCCAGTACTTC

clone_size: NA
cdr3_length: 16
d_call: TRBD2
v_call: TRBV19
j_call: TRBJ2-3
cdr3_aa: CASSIRTSGLTDTQYF
cdr3_nt: TGTGCCAGTAGTATCCGGACTAGCGGCCTCACAGATACGCAGTATTTT

clone_size: NA
cdr3_length: 11
d_call: NA
v_call: TRBV28
j_call: TRBJ2-7
cdr3_aa: CATRGANEQYF
cdr3_nt: TGTGCCACTAGAGGGGCGAACGAGCAGTACTTC

clone_size: once
cdr3_length: 12
d_call: NA
v_call: TRBV6-2/TRBV6-3
j_call: TRBJ2-4
cdr3_aa: CASSQGQNIQYF
cdr3_nt: TGTGCCAGCAGTCAGGGCCAAAACATTCAGTACTTC

clone_size: NA
cdr3_length: 19
d_call: TRBD1
v_call: TRBV3-1
j_call: TRBJ1-3
cdr3_aa: CASRQHSPGQGPAGNTIYF
cdr3_nt: TGTGCCAGCAGACAGCATTCACCGGGACAGGGACCAGCGGGAAACACCATATATTTT

clone_size: NA
cdr3_length: 13
d_call: NA
v_call: TRBV29-1
j_call: TRBJ1-1
cdr3_aa: CSVGKRAATEAFF
cdr3_nt: TGCAGCGTTGGGAAAAGGGCCGCCACTGAAGCTTTCTTT

clone_size: once
cdr3_length: 16
d_call: TRBD2
v_call: TRBV5-4
j_call: TRBJ2-5
cdr3_aa: CASSLLTSGSGETQYF
cdr3_nt: TGTGCCAGCAGCTTGTTAACTAGCGGGAGCGGAGAGACCCAGTACTTC

clone_size: NA
cdr3_length: 14
d_call: NA
v_call: TRBV29-1
j_call: TRBJ2-3
cdr3_aa: CSVAAAGNMDTQYF
cdr3_nt: TGCAGCGTTGCGGCGGCAGGTAATATGGATACGCAGTATTTT

clone_size: NA
cdr3_length: 11
d_call: NA
v_call: TRBV27
j_call: TRBJ2-7
cdr3_aa: CASRNTYEQYF
cdr3_nt: TGTGCCAGCAGGAACACCTACGAGCAGTACTTC

clone_size: once
cdr3_length: 14
d_call: TRBD1
v_call: TRBV7-2
j_call: TRBJ2-5
cdr3_aa: CASRGTSGGGSQYF
cdr3_nt: TGTGCCAGCAGGGGGACCTCAGGGGGCGGGTCCCAGTACTTC

clone_size: NA
cdr3_length: 12
d_call: NA
v_call: TRBV3-1
j_call: TRBJ2-3
cdr3_aa: CASSQAGLYPYF
cdr3_nt: TGTGCCAGCAGCCAAGCAGGACTATATCCGTATTTT

clone_size: NA
cdr3_length: 14
d_call: TRBD1
v_call: TRBV7-9
j_call: TRBJ2-1
cdr3_aa: CASSLTLTGDEQFF
cdr3_nt: TGTGCCAGCAGCTTAACCCTTACAGGGGATGAGCAGTTCTTC

clone_size: NA
cdr3_length: 14
d_call: NA
v_call: TRBV7-2
j_call: TRBJ2-3
cdr3_aa: CASSLAPPTDTQYF
cdr3_nt: TGTGCCAGCAGCTTAGCACCACCGACAGATACGCAGTATTTT

clone_size: NA
cdr3_length: 14
d_call: NA
v_call: TRBV29-1
j_call: TRBJ1-5
cdr3_aa: CSVEVRTIIQPQHF
cdr3_nt: TGCAGCGTTGAGGTTAGGACAATCATACAGCCCCAGCATTTT

clone_size: NA
cdr3_length: 15
d_call: NA
v_call: TRBV4-2
j_call: TRBJ2-2
cdr3_aa: CASSQDGGGLGELFF
cdr3_nt: TGTGCCAGCAGCCAAGATGGCGGGGGCCTCGGGGAGCTGTTTTTT

clone_size: NA
cdr3_length: 16
d_call: NA
v_call: TRBV28
j_call: TRBJ2-4
cdr3_aa: CASSFRAPQGENIQYF
cdr3_nt: TGTGCCAGCAGTTTTCGTGCTCCCCAGGGCGAAAACATTCAGTACTTC

clone_size: NA
cdr3_length: 13
d_call: TRBD1
v_call: TRBV29-1
j_call: TRBJ2-7
cdr3_aa: CSVRRDRLDEQYF
cdr3_nt: TGCAGCGTACGCAGGGACAGGTTGGACGAGCAGTACTTC

clone_size: NA
cdr3_length: 14
d_call: NA
v_call: TRBV20-1
j_call: TRBJ2-5
cdr3_aa: CSARVGENQETQYF
cdr3_nt: TGCAGTGCTAGAGTTGGGGAAAACCAAGAGACCCAGTACTTC

clone_size: NA
cdr3_length: 15
d_call: TRBD1
v_call: TRBV5-1
j_call: TRBJ2-7
cdr3_aa: CASSLSGRGPYEQYF
cdr3_nt: TGCGCCAGCAGCTTGTCGGGCAGGGGGCCCTACGAGCAGTACTTC

clone_size: NA
cdr3_length: 12
d_call: NA
v_call: TRBV18
j_call: TRBJ2-1
cdr3_aa: CASSLQDNEQFF
cdr3_nt: TGTGCCAGCTCGCTACAGGACAATGAGCAGTTCTTC

clone_size: NA
cdr3_length: 13
d_call: NA
v_call: TRBV28
j_call: TRBJ1-1
cdr3_aa: CASSPRWNTEAFF
cdr3_nt: TGTGCCAGCAGCCCTCGGTGGAACACTGAAGCTTTCTTT

clone_size: once
cdr3_length: 15
d_call: TRBD1
v_call: TRBV7-9
j_call: TRBJ2-6
cdr3_aa: CASTLGTAGANVLTF
cdr3_nt: TGTGCCAGCACTCTCGGGACAGCGGGGGCCAACGTCCTGACTTTC

clone_size: NA
cdr3_length: 17
d_call: TRBD1
v_call: TRBV19
j_call: TRBJ2-6
cdr3_aa: CASRPGQGAPGANVLTF
cdr3_nt: TGTGCCAGTAGGCCGGGACAGGGGGCGCCTGGGGCCAACGTCCTGACTTTC

clone_size: once
cdr3_length: 14
d_call: TRBD1
v_call: TRBV6-5
j_call: TRBJ1-3
cdr3_aa: CAASGQRSGNTIYF
cdr3_nt: TGTGCCGCATCGGGACAGCGCTCTGGAAACACCATATATTTT

clone_size: NA
cdr3_length: 12
d_call: NA
v_call: TRBV15
j_call: TRBJ1-4
cdr3_aa: CATSRDRVKLFF
cdr3_nt: TGTGCCACCAGCAGAGATCGAGTAAAACTGTTTTTT

clone_size: NA
cdr3_length: 14
d_call: NA
v_call: TRBV29-1
j_call: TRBJ1-1
cdr3_aa: CSVEDRAAEVKAFF
cdr3_nt: TGCAGCGTTGAAGATCGAGCCGCTGAAGTCAAGGCTTTCTTT

clone_size: NA
cdr3_length: 12
d_call: NA
v_call: TRBV7-2
j_call: TRBJ1-2
cdr3_aa: CASSFTEAGYTF
cdr3_nt: TGTGCCAGCAGCTTTACAGAGGCTGGCTACACCTTC

clone_size: once
cdr3_length: 15
d_call: TRBD1
v_call: TRBV24-1
j_call: TRBJ1-4
cdr3_aa: CATSDPRTGSQKLFF
cdr3_nt: TGTGCCACCAGTGATCCACGGACAGGGTCCCAAAAACTGTTTTTT

clone_size: NA
cdr3_length: 14
d_call: TRBD1
v_call: TRBV18
j_call: TRBJ1-2
cdr3_aa: CASSRIQGEHGYTF
cdr3_nt: TGTGCCAGCTCACGTATACAGGGGGAGCATGGCTACACCTTC

clone_size: NA
cdr3_length: 16
d_call: TRBD2
v_call: TRBV5-1
j_call: TRBJ2-3
cdr3_aa: CASSLDRSGSSDTQYF
cdr3_nt: TGCGCCAGCAGCTTGGACCGTAGCGGGAGCTCAGATACGCAGTATTTT

clone_size: NA
cdr3_length: 15
d_call: TRBD2
v_call: TRBV5-7
j_call: TRBJ2-7
cdr3_aa: CASRPPSGSSYEQYF
cdr3_nt: TGTGCCAGCAGGCCACCTAGCGGGAGCTCCTACGAGCAGTACTTC

clone_size: NA
cdr3_length: 15
d_call: NA
v_call: TRBV7-9
j_call: TRBJ1-1
cdr3_aa: CASSPLILTASRAFF
cdr3_nt: TGTGCCAGCAGCCCATTGATACTGACGGCCAGTCGGGCTTTCTTT

clone_size: NA
cdr3_length: 13
d_call: TRBD2
v_call: TRBV20-1
j_call: TRBJ2-3
cdr3_aa: CSARYAGVDTQYF
cdr3_nt: TGCAGTGCTAGATACGCGGGAGTGGATACGCAGTATTTT

clone_size: NA
cdr3_length: 13
d_call: NA
v_call: TRBV30
j_call: TRBJ1-5
cdr3_aa: CAWEGGGNQPQHF
cdr3_nt: TGTGCCTGGGAAGGAGGTGGCAATCAGCCCCAGCATTTT

clone_size: once
cdr3_length: 12
d_call: NA
v_call: TRBV29-1
j_call: TRBJ2-5
cdr3_aa: CSVLAGQETQYF
cdr3_nt: TGCAGCGTGCTGGCTGGCCAAGAGACCCAGTACTTC

clone_size: NA
cdr3_length: 19
d_call: NA
v_call: TRBV15
j_call: TRBJ2-1
cdr3_aa: CATSSRGWGPENSYNEQFF
cdr3_nt: TGTGCCACCAGCAGTCGGGGATGGGGGCCAGAAAACTCCTACAATGAGCAGTTCTTC

clone_size: NA
cdr3_length: 16
d_call: TRBD1
v_call: TRBV20-1
j_call: TRBJ2-3
cdr3_aa: CSAPPLWDRYTDTQYF
cdr3_nt: TGCAGTGCCCCCCCCCTATGGGACAGGTACACAGATACGCAGTATTTT

clone_size: NA
cdr3_length: 14
d_call: NA
v_call: TRBV3-1
j_call: TRBJ1-2
cdr3_aa: CASSQGQGYYGYTF
cdr3_nt: TGTGCCAGCAGCCAAGGCCAGGGCTATTATGGCTACACCTTC

clone_size: once
cdr3_length: 13
d_call: NA
v_call: TRBV20-1
j_call: TRBJ2-3
cdr3_aa: CSARYRSTDTQYF
cdr3_nt: TGCAGTGCTAGGTACAGAAGCACAGATACGCAGTATTTT

clone_size: NA
cdr3_length: 15
d_call: NA
v_call: TRBV7-9
j_call: TRBJ1-1
cdr3_aa: CASSAQGAIHTEAFF
cdr3_nt: TGTGCCAGCAGCGCTCAAGGGGCAATCCACACTGAAGCTTTCTTT

clone_size: once
cdr3_length: 12
d_call: NA
v_call: TRBV12-3/TRBV12-4
j_call: TRBJ2-1
cdr3_aa: CASSLERVEQFF
cdr3_nt: TGTGCCAGCAGTTTAGAGAGAGTTGAGCAGTTCTTC

clone_size: NA
cdr3_length: 16
d_call: TRBD2
v_call: TRBV3-1
j_call: TRBJ2-1
cdr3_aa: CASSHGSGGPVNEQFF
cdr3_nt: TGTGCCAGCAGCCACGGTTCGGGAGGGCCGGTCAATGAGCAGTTCTTC

clone_size: once
cdr3_length: 11
d_call: TRBD2
v_call: TRBV25-1
j_call: TRBJ2-5
cdr3_aa: CAGGEGRGQYF
cdr3_nt: TGTGCCGGAGGGGAGGGGCGCGGTCAGTACTTC

clone_size: NA
cdr3_length: 13
d_call: NA
v_call: TRBV27
j_call: TRBJ2-3
cdr3_aa: CASSLTYTDTQYF
cdr3_nt: TGTGCCAGCAGTTTAACCTACACCGATACGCAGTATTTT

clone_size: once
cdr3_length: 14
d_call: NA
v_call: TRBV7-3
j_call: TRBJ2-3
cdr3_aa: CASSSNRDLDTQYF
cdr3_nt: TGTGCCAGCAGCTCCAACAGGGATCTGGATACGCAGTATTTT

clone_size: NA
cdr3_length: 14
d_call: NA
v_call: TRBV25-1
j_call: TRBJ2-1
cdr3_aa: CASSQPGQYNEQFF
cdr3_nt: TGTGCCAGCAGCCAACCCGGACAGTACAATGAGCAGTTCTTC

clone_size: NA
cdr3_length: 16
d_call: NA
v_call: TRBV18
j_call: TRBJ2-6
cdr3_aa: CASSSQGISGANVLTF
cdr3_nt: TGTGCCAGCTCATCACAAGGAATCTCTGGGGCCAACGTCCTGACTTTC

clone_size: NA
cdr3_length: 18
d_call: TRBD2
v_call: TRBV4-2
j_call: TRBJ2-7
cdr3_aa: CASSQVSALAGGPYEQYF
cdr3_nt: TGTGCCAGCAGCCAAGTGTCCGCACTAGCGGGAGGCCCCTACGAGCAGTACTTC

clone_size: NA
cdr3_length: 15
d_call: NA
v_call: TRBV27
j_call: TRBJ1-1
cdr3_aa: CASSPQRGFGTEAFF
cdr3_nt: TGTGCCAGCAGTCCGCAACGGGGCTTCGGCACTGAAGCTTTCTTT

clone_size: NA
cdr3_length: 13
d_call: NA
v_call: TRBV24-1
j_call: TRBJ2-5
cdr3_aa: CATSDFRGETQYF
cdr3_nt: TGTGCCACCAGTGATTTTCGGGGAGAGACCCAGTACTTC

clone_size: NA
cdr3_length: 12
d_call: NA
v_call: TRBV2
j_call: TRBJ2-7
cdr3_aa: CASRDKHYEQYF
cdr3_nt: TGTGCCAGCCGGGACAAGCACTACGAGCAGTACTTC

clone_size: NA
cdr3_length: 16
d_call: TRBD1
v_call: TRBV5-1
j_call: TRBJ2-5
cdr3_aa: CASSFGSGGASETQYF
cdr3_nt: TGCGCCAGCAGCTTTGGGTCAGGGGGCGCGTCGGAGACCCAGTACTTC

clone_size: NA
cdr3_length: 17
d_call: TRBD2
v_call: TRBV4-3
j_call: TRBJ2-5
cdr3_aa: CASSPRVAGGPEETQYF
cdr3_nt: TGCGCCAGCAGCCCCCGGGTAGCGGGAGGGCCAGAGGAGACCCAGTACTTC

clone_size: NA
cdr3_length: 14
d_call: TRBD1
v_call: TRBV18
j_call: TRBJ1-1
cdr3_aa: CASSPRVRDREAFF
cdr3_nt: TGTGCCAGCTCACCAAGGGTAAGGGACAGGGAAGCTTTCTTT

clone_size: once
cdr3_length: 15
d_call: NA
v_call: TRBV3-1
j_call: TRBJ1-2
cdr3_aa: CASSQDGGAAYGYTF
cdr3_nt: TGTGCCAGCAGCCAAGACGGCGGGGCCGCCTATGGCTACACCTTC